The sequence of this TCR beta chain was determined in a study of blood T cell repertoires in COVID-19. Study overall: Both acute and convalescent COVID-19 samples were obtained from the United States, Italy and Spain. PBMCs, B-cell-depleted T cells, or T cells provided the cDNA or gDNA that made up the material.

This CDR3 contains 14 residues. V was clipped by 2 bases and J by 0 bases, with 5 bases between them. From germline, CDR1 is SNHLY and CDR2 FYNNEI. In the original analysis: Nucleated cell counts were estimated from reference gene primer amplification. Only in-frame clones appear in the TCRdb table, and some are missing; sequencing was by immunoSEQ multiplex PCR. V, J and clone size are taken as reported in that table, and D and trimming were inferred from the DNA itself. The data hold under 250,000 clones, with approximately 87% observed a single time. Sequencing input: peripheral blood. The chain has TRBV2 and TRBJ1-5, with D uncertain. The clonotype originates from a woman in her 70s with active or convalescent COVID-19. CDR3 bases: TGTGCCAGCAGTGAATTTCGTAGCAATCAGCCCCAGCATTTT. This encodes CASSEFRSNQPQHF. Using reference TRBV2 and TRBJ1-5 for the parts outside the CDR3, the full variable domain is EPEVTQTPSHQVTQMGQEVILRCVPISNHLYFYWYRQILGQKVEFLVSFYNNEISEKSEIFDDQFSVERPDGSNFTLKIRSTKLEDSAMYFCASSEFRSNQPQHFGDGTRLSIL.